Described below is a single T cell receptor beta chain sequence and its context. The antigen it recognizes is unknown. Base qualities were left out, and no much larger clone turns up one base away. The data are from a study of blood T cell repertoires in COVID-19 (TCRdb year 2020). A note on the overall study: Samples from collaborators originated in the United States, Italy and Spain and spanned both the acute and convalescent phases of COVID-19. The material from the prospective study consisted of cDNA or gDNA derived from T cells, B-cell-depleted T cells, or PBMCs. The dataset comprised deeply sampled blood TCRbeta repertoires from subjects exposed to, actively infected with, or recovered from COVID-19. The sample metadata nearly always contained a de-identified subject ID, COVID-19 status, age in years and sex. Where available, HLA class I and class II types were obtained from metadata supplied by the sample provider rather than from assay-based typing. The repertoires were made available in a free public database intended to serve as a resource for research on the immune response to SARS-CoV-2. Samples came from the ongoing ImmuneRACE study (first 160 participants) plus 1,254 subjects from 6 global collaborators. Summary of the overall study and its limitations: How much clinical and demographic metadata was included differed by source and by participant, and the metadata was provided uncurated.

Reading the germline V gene gives CDR1 SGHAT and CDR2 FQNNGV. V loses 3 bases of germline sequence and J loses 6 bases, and the interval between the two ends is 8 bases. The CDR3 measures 12 amino acids from cysteine to phenylalanine. Just the 36-base CDR3 DNA is kept, in frame starting at base 1. The immunoSEQ Assay, a bias-controlled multiplex PCR, was used to amplify TCRbeta CDR3 regions from genomic DNA. The original pipeline was this. Within the assay, amplification of reference gene primers was used to estimate how many nucleated cells each sample contained. Sequence reads were collapsed and filtered to measure the absolute abundance of every unique TCRbeta CDR3 rearrangement. For each sample, productive Simpson clonality was calculated by taking the square root of Simpson's diversity index across productive rearrangements. Not all clones reach the TCRdb copy of this immuneACCESS table, which keeps in-frame sequences only. Checked studies attribute under half of the gap to unresolved V genes and leave the rest unexplained. That table supplies the V and J calls and clone size; D and trimming were determined from the DNA. Across this sample there are approximately 69,000 clones, with roughly four fifths seen only once. 13% of the sample comes from the top ten.

One collaborating source in Seattle enrolled patients during active infection and followed them longitudinally through the course of disease. Each collaborating institution followed its own protocols to collect whole blood in K2EDTA tubes. For TCRbeta analysis, collaborator samples were shipped as frozen whole blood, as isolated PBMCs, or as DNA extracted from either sample type. Sequenced sample: peripheral blood. The sequence joins TRBV11-2 to TRBJ2-5, with an unclear D gene assignment. This sequence was found in a man aged 45-60 years with COVID-19, enrolled during active disease. The CDR3 in this case is CASSLSLQTQYF. The sequenced DNA is TGTGCCAGCAGCTTGAGTTTACAGACCCAGTACTTC. Outside the CDR3, residues come from the reference TRBV11-2 and TRBJ2-5 proteins, so the full variable domain is: EAGVAQSPRYKIIEKRQSVAFWCNPISGHATLYWYQQILGQGPKLLIQFQNNGVVDDSQLPKDRFSAERLKGVDSTLKIQPAKLEDSAVYLCASSLSLQTQYFGPGTRLLVL.